This section outlines one TCR beta chain sequence together with its context. Its antigen remains unknown. The data are from a study of cytomegalovirus exposure and HLA in healthy donors. Study outcomes and limitations: In most subjects, TCR beta sequences reportedly gave accurate predictions of HLA-A and HLA-B alleles.

PCR used 60 Vbeta primers and 13 Jbeta primers. Profiling relied on immunoSEQ multiplex PCR, and the TCRdb table lists in-frame clones only, not all of them. In the table there are under 200,000 clones, roughly 80% of which are singletons. The CDR3 spans 15 residues. J lost 6 bases, V lost 0 bases, and 7 bases had no gene match. Germline V gives CDR1 SGHRS, CDR2 YFSETQ. This sequence originates from a man aged 35-49 years in good health and CMV-seropositive. Specimen: PBMCs. The chain employs TRBV5-1 and TRBJ2-3; 7 nucleotides match TRBD1. The CDR3 protein is CASSLAAGGRDTQYF. CDR3 DNA sequence: TGCGCCAGCAGCTTGGCGGCAGGGGGTCGCGATACGCAGTATTTT.